Here is one TCR beta chain with its context. The antigen this receptor binds is unknown. No base-level quality is on record; no much larger clone is a single base apart. This record comes from a study of blood T cells in healthy people across ages (dated by TCRdb to the mid-2010s). In terms of the full investigation: In model experiments, roughly one uniquely barcoded TCR beta cDNA molecule per two T cells was captured by template switching. The donors were split into four age groups: young (average around 16 years), middle-aged (roughly 42), aged (62) and long-lived (about 74). Using the same blood draw, the study looked at two additional independent replicas of 1 million unique cDNA reads for two donors, one aged 18 to 29 and the other aged 80 or older. To avoid experimental bias, donors of different ages were spread randomly across the sequencing lanes. Age-related changes in TCR beta repertoire diversity were measured in the study by deep sequencing normalized with unique cDNA molecular identifiers. Paper-wide results and their limitations: Observed TCR beta diversity per million T cells fell roughly linearly with age, and a significant reduction was already apparent by age approximately 41. Total diversity estimates from one million sequenced T cells were considered lower bounds and underestimates. There was a strong correlation between observed TCR beta diversity and the percentage of naive T cells measured by flow cytometry. Because donor CMV infection status was unknown, age-related changes in expanded clonotypes were potentially confounded. Compared with the aged group, more naive CD4+ T cells, fewer expanded clones and increased TCR diversity were shown by the long-lived group, suggesting age selection. Since profiling was done on bulk unsorted PBMCs, naive and antigen-experienced compartments could not be conclusively compared.

The donors were roughly 39 Caucasian individuals from Russia, aged roughly 6 to 100 years, who were systemically healthy. Around 10 milliliters of peripheral blood were collected from each donor into EDTA-treated Vacutainer tubes. PBMCs were isolated by Ficoll-Paque density-gradient centrifugation, with at least 6 million obtained per sample. Trizol reagent was used to extract total RNA from the PBMCs, yielding at least 5.5 micrograms per sample. The percentages of naive CD45RAhigh/CD27high T cells were determined by flow cytometry on a PBMC aliquot from every donor. The receptor library was made with 5' RACE. TCRdb shows the sequencer as Illumina HiSeq 2500. The second PCR ran for roughly 7 to 11 cycles and used a J-beta primer mix along with a sample-barcoded 5' primer. Each TCR beta cDNA molecule received a unique molecular identifier from a template-switch 5' adaptor carrying 12 random nucleotides. At least 2.5 million CDR3-containing paired-end reads were obtained from each sample. First-strand cDNA was synthesized from all RNA with the Mint cDNA synthesis kit, primed by a TRBC-specific oligonucleotide. Following uracil-DNA glycosylase treatment, all cDNA underwent a first 18-cycle PCR with the universal primers M1SS and BC2_uni_R. On the study's bioinformatics: For normalization, 1 million high-quality reads, each with a distinct molecular identifier, were randomly selected from each sample. Instead of being binned into consensus sequences, reads with shared molecular identifiers were discarded. CDR3 identification, clonotype clustering and error correction used MiTCR with a Q25 quality threshold and the strictest error-elimination algorithm. A nonparametric unseen species model using Euler transformation provided a lower-bound estimate of total TCR beta diversity. The public reads were quality trimmed at Q25 with fastp and then assembled into clones with MiXCR by TCRdb, keeping productive beta chains. One record per CDR3 amino acid sequence lists the most common genes and DNA. The V and J calls come from TCRdb's annotation, not from the publication. Counted in this sample were roughly 570,000 distinct CDR3 sequences; approximately 27% of them appeared once. Around 20% of the sample belongs to the ten largest clones.

The germline V gene provides CDR1 SQVTM and CDR2 ANQGSEA. V and J are truncated by 6 bases and 13 bases respectively, leaving an intervening sequence of 12 bases. Its CDR3 holds 9 amino acids, cysteine through phenylalanine. The sequence is cut down to CDR3 DNA, 27 bases in frame from base 1. The rearrangement joined TRBV29-1 to TRBJ1-2; no D segment can be confidently identified. The receptor comes from a woman between 70 and 85 years old in good health. The sample consisted of blood. DNA sequence: TGCAGCGTGACCGGGCCTTCCACCTTC. This codes for CSVTGPSTF. The full variable domain, completed from the reference TRBV29-1 and TRBJ1-2 proteins outside the CDR3, reads SAVISQKPSRDICQRGTSLTIQCQVDSQVTMMFWYRQQPGQSLTLIATANQGSEATYESGFVIDKFPISRPNLTFSTLTVSNMSPEDSSIYLCSVTGPSTFGSGTRLTVV.